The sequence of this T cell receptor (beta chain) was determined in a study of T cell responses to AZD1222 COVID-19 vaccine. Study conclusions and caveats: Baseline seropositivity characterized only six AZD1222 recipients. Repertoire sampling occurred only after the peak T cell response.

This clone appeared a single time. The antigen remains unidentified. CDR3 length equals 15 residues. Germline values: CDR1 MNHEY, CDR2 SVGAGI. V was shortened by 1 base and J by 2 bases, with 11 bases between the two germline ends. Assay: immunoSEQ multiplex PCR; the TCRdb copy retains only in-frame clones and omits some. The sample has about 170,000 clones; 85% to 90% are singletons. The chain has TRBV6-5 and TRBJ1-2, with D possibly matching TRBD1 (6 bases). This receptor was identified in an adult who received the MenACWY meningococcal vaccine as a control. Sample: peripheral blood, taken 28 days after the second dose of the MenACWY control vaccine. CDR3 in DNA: TGTGCCAGCAGTTACTACACTCAGGGGAACTATGGCTACACCTTC. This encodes CASSYYTQGNYGYTF.